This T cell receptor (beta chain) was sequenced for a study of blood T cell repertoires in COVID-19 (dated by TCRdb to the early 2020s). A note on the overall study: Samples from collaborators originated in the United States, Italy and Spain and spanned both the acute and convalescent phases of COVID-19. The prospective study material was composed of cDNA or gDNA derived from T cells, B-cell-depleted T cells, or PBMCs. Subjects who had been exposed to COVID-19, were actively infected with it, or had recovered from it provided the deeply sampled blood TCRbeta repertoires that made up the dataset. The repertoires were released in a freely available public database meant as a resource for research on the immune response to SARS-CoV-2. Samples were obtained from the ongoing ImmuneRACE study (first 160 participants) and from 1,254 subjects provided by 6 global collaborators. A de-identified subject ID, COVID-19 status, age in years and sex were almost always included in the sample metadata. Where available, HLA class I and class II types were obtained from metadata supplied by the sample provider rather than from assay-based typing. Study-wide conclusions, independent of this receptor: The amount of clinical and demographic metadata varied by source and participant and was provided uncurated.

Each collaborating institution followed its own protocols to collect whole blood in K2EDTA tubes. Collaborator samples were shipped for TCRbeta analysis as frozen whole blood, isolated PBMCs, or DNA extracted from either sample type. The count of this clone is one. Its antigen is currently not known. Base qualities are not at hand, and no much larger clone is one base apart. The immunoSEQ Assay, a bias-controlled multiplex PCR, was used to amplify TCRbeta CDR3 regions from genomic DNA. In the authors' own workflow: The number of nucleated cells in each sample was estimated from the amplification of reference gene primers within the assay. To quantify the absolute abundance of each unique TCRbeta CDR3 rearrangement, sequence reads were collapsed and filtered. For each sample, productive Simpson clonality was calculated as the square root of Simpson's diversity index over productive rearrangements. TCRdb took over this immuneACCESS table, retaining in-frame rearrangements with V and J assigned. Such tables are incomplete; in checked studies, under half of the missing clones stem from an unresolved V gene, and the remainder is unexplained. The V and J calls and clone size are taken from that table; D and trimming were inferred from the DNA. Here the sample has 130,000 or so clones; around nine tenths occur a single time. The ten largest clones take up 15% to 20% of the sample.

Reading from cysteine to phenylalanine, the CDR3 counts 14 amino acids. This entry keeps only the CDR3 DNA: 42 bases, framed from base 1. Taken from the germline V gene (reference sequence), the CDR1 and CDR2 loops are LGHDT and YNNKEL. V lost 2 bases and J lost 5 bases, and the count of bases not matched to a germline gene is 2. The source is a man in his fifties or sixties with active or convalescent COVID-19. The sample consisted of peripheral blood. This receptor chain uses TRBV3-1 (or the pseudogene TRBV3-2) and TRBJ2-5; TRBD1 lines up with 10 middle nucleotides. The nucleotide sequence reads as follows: TGTGCCAGCAGCCAACGACAGGGGGCCGAGACCCAGTACTTC. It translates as CASSQRQGAETQYF.